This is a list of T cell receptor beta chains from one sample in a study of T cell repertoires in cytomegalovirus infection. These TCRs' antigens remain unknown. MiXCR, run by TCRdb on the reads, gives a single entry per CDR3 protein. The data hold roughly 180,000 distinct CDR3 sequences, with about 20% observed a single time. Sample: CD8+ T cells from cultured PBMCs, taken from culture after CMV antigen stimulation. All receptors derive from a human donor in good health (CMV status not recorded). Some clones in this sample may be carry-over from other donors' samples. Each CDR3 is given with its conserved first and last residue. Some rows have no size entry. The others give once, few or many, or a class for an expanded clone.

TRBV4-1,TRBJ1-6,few,CASSRRRSENLMDSPLHF
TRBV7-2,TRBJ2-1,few,CASKDSWASSYNEQFF
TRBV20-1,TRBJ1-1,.,CSARVEGQGAAEAFF
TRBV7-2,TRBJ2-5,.,CASSLFSGEETQYF
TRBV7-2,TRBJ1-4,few,CASSLRGNEKLFF
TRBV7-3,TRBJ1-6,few,CASSLTGTSYSPLHF
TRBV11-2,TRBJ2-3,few,CASSPILTGLGTDTQYF
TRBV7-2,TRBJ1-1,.,CASSLSGRYVNTEAFF
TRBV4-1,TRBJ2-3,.,CASSLRLAGGENTQYF
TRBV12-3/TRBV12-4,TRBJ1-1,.,CASSLQGLTEAFF
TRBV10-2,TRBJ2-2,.,CASSLTSGGPTGELFF
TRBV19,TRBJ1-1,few,CASSIGQLNTEAFF
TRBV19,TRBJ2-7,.,CASRAGHSAYEQYF
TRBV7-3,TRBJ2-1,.,CASSQTGTSDPYNEQFF
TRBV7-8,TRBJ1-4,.,CASSLIPLLGGGNEKLFF
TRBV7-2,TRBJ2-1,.,CASSLVPSGGDEQFF